The clone carrying this T cell receptor beta chain has just one count. Its antigen remains unidentified. Amplification used 60 Vbeta primers and 13 Jbeta primers. TCRdb's table, derived via immunoSEQ multiplex PCR, lists solely in-frame clones and lacks some. The sample lists roughly 100,000 clones, under 80% occurring once. The data are from a study of cytomegalovirus exposure and HLA in healthy donors. Study summary: Within an early data release were roughly 90 million unique TCRs drawn from HLA-typed donors.

Germline V gene lookup returns CDR1 SGDLS and CDR2 YYNGEE. The V and J ends lost 3 bases and 3 bases, in that order; junction bases with no gene match: 4. There are 15 residues in the CDR3. Study findings and constraints: Among the most significant clusters, several appeared linked to common viral pathogens in a later analysis.

Sequenced: PBMCs. The chain links TRBV9 to TRBJ2-3, with 10 bases identical to TRBD2. This TCR derives from a man aged 55 to 69 in good health and CMV-seronegative. In nucleotides, the CDR3 is TGTGCCAGCAGCGCGATTAGCGGGGGGACAGATACGCAGTATTTT. This sequence encodes CASSAISGGTDTQYF.